The clone carrying this TCR beta chain was recorded only once. The data were obtained in a study of blood T cell repertoires in COVID-19. Libraries were prepared by immunoSEQ multiplex PCR; TCRdb keeps only in-frame clonotypes and omits some of them. This sample carries about 200,000 clones, 87% of them seen once, and the ten largest clones take about 6%. Sequenced input: peripheral blood. This clonotype originated in a man aged 55-75 years who had recovered from COVID-19.

Here the CDR3 DNA reads TGCGCCAGCAGTGACGGGACTAGCGCCTCCTACGAGCAGTACTTC. Translated, it gives CASSDGTSASYEQYF. The J gene is TRBJ2-7, the V gene TRBV10-1; TRBD2 agrees at 10 bases. The CDR3 covers 15 residues. The V gene's germline CDR1 is WNHNN and CDR2 SYGVQD (reference sequence). The V gene end was trimmed by 3 bases and the J gene end by 0 bases; junction bases not matched to a gene: 2.